What follows are 8 T cell receptor beta chains derived from one specimen sequenced in a study of CD8 T cells in Susac syndrome. cDNA came from about 0.5 to 1 ug RNA primed by random hexamers. TCRdb fed the immunoSEQ multiplex PCR reads into MiXCR, producing one record per CDR3 protein. This table has a few hundred thousand distinct CDR3 sequences, about 90% appearing once. Sequencing input: CD8+ T cells from PBMCs. Receptor source: a human donor with multiple sclerosis.

The chain has TRBV25-1 and TRBJ2-5; D might be TRBD1 (5 bases). Trimming shortened V by 3 bases and J by 5 bases, and 28 bases separated the two germline ends. Germline values: CDR1 MGHDK, CDR2 SYGVNS. This CDR3 comprises 19 residues. CDR3 sequence (DNA): TGTGCCAGCAGTGATGCGTTTGGACACGAAACCGCCCTGGCGGAGACCCAGTACTTC. It specifies CASSDAFGHETALAETQYF.

V usage is TRBV7-9 and J usage is TRBJ2-1, with 7 bases identical to TRBD1. This CDR3 contains 16 residues. V shed 5 bases and J 3 bases; nucleotides not matched to a gene: 10. The germline V gene encodes CDR1 SEHNR and CDR2 FQNEAQ (reference sequence). In nucleotides, the CDR3 is TGTGCCAGCAGCCCCTCGGGACAGACCATCTACAATGAGCAGTTCTTC. Translating it yields CASSPSGQTIYNEQFF.

The chain has TRBV2 and TRBJ1-5, with TRBD1 matching over 9 bases. CDR1 is SNHLY and CDR2 is FYNNEI in the germline V gene. Trimming removed 6 bases from V and 4 bases from J; junction bases left unmatched: 7. The CDR3 is 15 residues long. This CDR3 reads CASRAGTGSNQPQHF. CDR3 DNA: TGTGCCAGCAGGGCCGGGACAGGGTCTAATCAGCCCCAGCATTTT.

V usage is TRBV5-6 and J usage is TRBJ1-1; D not certain. The CDR3 is 14 residues long. The germline V gene has CDR1 SGHDT and CDR2 YYEEEE. Trimming stripped 0 bases from V and 3 bases from J, with 9 bases between. DNA of the CDR3: TGTGCCAGCAGCTTGGTACGTTGGGACACTGAAGCTTTCTTT. Translated: CASSLVRWDTEAFF.

The V call is TRBV9, the J call TRBJ1-5, with D maybe TRBD1 (6 bases). The V gene lost 8 bases and the J gene lost 1 base, with 13 bases spanning the gap. This CDR3 contains 14 residues. The germline V gene encodes CDR1 SGDLS and CDR2 YYNGEE. The CDR3 nucleotides read TGTGCCAGTGGAGAGGGGGTGAGCAATCAGCCCCAGCATTTT. Amino acid sequence: CASGEGVSNQPQHF.

V and J are TRBV18 and TRBJ2-3; D is unclear. This CDR3 has 14 residues. The ends were cut back, 3 bases at V and 6 bases at J, with 13 bases in the middle. Germline CDR1 KGHSH, CDR2 LQKENI. Here the CDR3 reads CASSPSGPPDTQYF. CDR3 bases: TGTGCCAGCTCACCTAGTGGGCCGCCGGATACGCAGTATTTT. Full variable domain (rest looked up from reference TRBV18 and TRBJ2-3): NAGVMQNPRHLVRRRGQEARLRCSPMKGHSHVYWYRQLPEEGLKFMVYLQKENIIDESGMPKERFSAEFPKEGPSILRIQQVVRGDSAAYFCASSPSGPPDTQYFGPGTRLTVL.

This rearrangement joins TRBV4-3 to TRBJ1-5; possible D gene TRBD1, 5 bases. The ends were cut back, 0 bases at V and 2 bases at J, with 11 bases in the middle. This CDR3 is built from 16 residues. Germline V gene sequence: CDR1 LGHNA, CDR2 YSLEER. The DNA of the CDR3 is TGCGCCAGCAGCCAAGATCTCTGGGACGGCAATCAGCCCCAGCATTTT. Its translation: CASSQDLWDGNQPQHF.

The rearrangement uses TRBV27 and TRBJ2-1; D may be TRBD2 (5 bases). Germline V gives CDR1 MNHEY, CDR2 SMNVEV (reference sequence). The CDR3 is made up of 16 amino acids. V was clipped by 4 bases and J by 0 bases, with 13 bases between them. CDR3 sequence reads: CASSSSRASSYNEQFF. DNA for the CDR3: TGTGCCAGCAGTTCCTCGAGGGCTAGCTCCTACAATGAGCAGTTCTTC.